The 14 T cell receptor beta chains in this list originate from one sample, sequenced in a study of CD8 T cells in Susac syndrome. A quantity of roughly 0.5 to 1 ug RNA underwent reverse transcription using random hexamers. Each CDR3 protein is one row after TCRdb ran MiXCR on the immunoSEQ multiplex PCR reads. The sample has about 150,000 distinct CDR3 sequences, around 95% seen once. Sequenced: CD8+ T cells from PBMCs. The receptors shown here come from a human donor with multiple sclerosis.

Here the CDR3 reads CASFSGTVNYGYTF. The CDR3 nucleotides are TGTGCCAGTTTTTCCGGGACAGTTAACTATGGCTACACCTTC. The gene calls are TRBV2 and TRBJ1-2; 7 bases are shared with TRBD1. Germline values: CDR1 SNHLY, CDR2 FYNNEI. The CDR3 contains 14 residues. The V segment lost 9 bases and the J segment 1 base; nucleotides outside the gene matches: 8. The variable domain in full, with the rest retrieved from reference TRBV2 and TRBJ1-2, is EPEVTQTPSHQVTQMGQEVILRCVPISNHLYFYWYRQILGQKVEFLVSFYNNEISEKSEIFDDQFSVERPDGSNFTLKIRSTKLEDSAMYFCASFSGTVNYGYTFGSGTRLTVV.

This clonotype came up once. The V call is TRBV20-1, the J call TRBJ2-1; 12 nucleotides line up with TRBD2. Unmatched junction bases numbered 6, after V lost 6 bases and J lost 9 bases. The CDR3 has 13 amino acids. CDR1 DFQATT and CDR2 SNEGSKA come from the germline V gene (reference sequence). The chain's CDR3 is CSARLAGVGEQFF. CDR3 nucleotide sequence: TGCAGTGCAAGACTAGCGGGGGTGGGTGAGCAGTTCTTC.

This chain joins TRBV5-1 and TRBJ2-7; unclear D gene. Germline loops: CDR1 SGHRS, CDR2 YFSETQ. This CDR3 comprises 14 residues. Deletions cut 0 bases from V and 6 bases from J, with 13 bases between. The CDR3 DNA follows: TGCGCCAGCAGCTTGGAGGCGCCTCCTCGCGAGCAGTACGTC. Amino acid sequence: CASSLEAPPREQYV.

This chain links TRBV20-1 with TRBJ1-1; D uncertain. V dropped 5 bases and J dropped 4 bases, with 17 bases sitting between them. This CDR3 spans 14 amino acids. Germline CDR1 and CDR2: DFQATT and SNEGSKA (reference sequence). Written as DNA, the CDR3 is TGCAGTGCTTCTCCAACCGGCCGGGGCACTGAAGCTTTCTTT. Translated, it gives CSASPTGRGTEAFF.

This chain links TRBV10-3 with TRBJ1-1; a possible D gene is TRBD1 (5 bases). Germline CDR1 is ENHRY and CDR2 is SYGVKD. V lost 4 bases and J lost 6, with 9 bases in between. This CDR3 is 12 amino acids long. The CDR3 DNA sequence: TGTGCCATCAGTGGCAGGGCCCCTGAAGCTTTCTTT. Amino acids: CAISGRAPEAFF.

V and J are TRBV29-1 and TRBJ2-1; TRBD2 matches at 8 bases. V dropped 2 bases and J dropped 9; count of bases not matched to a gene: 3. The CDR3 spans 12 residues. From germline, CDR1 is SQVTM and CDR2 ANQGSEA. This CDR3 reads CSVESGLGEQFF. In DNA form, the CDR3 reads TGCAGCGTTGAATCGGGACTAGGTGAGCAGTTCTTC.

The rearrangement joins TRBV29-1 to TRBJ1-1; D may be TRBD1 (6 bases). The CDR3 has 15 residues. Germline V gene lookup returns CDR1 SQVTM and CDR2 ANQGSEA. The V end was cut by 0 bases, the J end by 4 bases, with 15 bases between. The CDR3 region is CSVEDRRKGVTEAFF. For the CDR3, the DNA is TGCAGCGTTGAAGATCGTCGCAAGGGGGTCACTGAAGCTTTCTTT.

The chain employs TRBV7-3 and TRBJ2-1; 10 bases are a match to TRBD2. The ends lost 3 bases at V and 5 bases at J; junction bases unmatched: 7. Germline loops: CDR1 SGHTA, CDR2 FQGTGA. The CDR3 is 16 residues long. In nucleotides, the CDR3 is TGTGCCAGCAGCTTTTCCCTAGCGGGGGAAAACAATGAGCAGTTCTTC. This translates into CASSFSLAGENNEQFF.

This sequence joins TRBV20-1 and TRBJ1-2; no definite D call. Trimming shortened V by 5 bases and J by 0 bases, and 4 bases separated the two germline ends. The CDR3 is made up of 11 amino acids. Germline lookup yields CDR1 DFQATT and CDR2 SNEGSKA (reference sequence). Here the CDR3 reads CSAGTNYGYTF. The DNA for the CDR3 is TGCAGTGCTGGGACTAACTATGGCTACACCTTC.

J is TRBJ2-1 and V is TRBV20-1; D possibly matches TRBD1 or TRBD2 (5 bases each). The CDR3 runs to 18 residues. V was cut by 4 bases and J by 7 bases, with 29 bases left in between. Germline CDR1 and CDR2: DFQATT and SNEGSKA (reference sequence). The CDR3 spells CSATKGPSSASGWNEQFF. The CDR3 DNA reads as TGCAGTGCTACGAAGGGACCAAGTTCCGCGTCGGGGTGGAATGAGCAGTTCTTC.

The V and J genes are TRBV13 and TRBJ1-1, with TRBD1 identical over 9 bases. In germline, CDR1 is PRHDT, CDR2 FYEKMQ (reference sequence). V dropped 8 bases and J dropped 8; count of bases not matched to a gene: 9. The CDR3 contains 13 residues. Here the CDR3 reads CASSRDRATEAFF. In DNA form, the CDR3 reads TGTGCCAGCTCCCGGGACAGGGCGACGGAAGCTTTCTTT.

V is TRBV15 and J is TRBJ2-1, with 7 bases that match TRBD1. CDR1 and CDR2 (germline): LNHNV, YYDKDF (reference sequence). V shed 7 bases and J 3 bases; nucleotides not matched to a gene: 15. CDR3 length: 17 residues. As DNA, the CDR3 is TGTGCCACCAACAGGGGACAACAGATACCTTTCTACAATGAGCAGTTCTTC. Translated: CATNRGQQIPFYNEQFF.

The chain links TRBV20-1 to TRBJ2-7; D gene ambiguous. CDR1 is DFQATT and CDR2 is SNEGSKA in the germline V gene (reference sequence). CDR3 length: 18 amino acids. The germline V and J ends were trimmed by 0 bases and 2 bases, with 23 bases remaining between them. The CDR3 protein is CSARDRQVGTLLAYEQYF. In nucleotides, the CDR3 is TGCAGTGCTAGAGATCGTCAGGTAGGCACCCTATTAGCCTACGAGCAGTACTTC.

This clonotype was seen once. The chain uses TRBV6-1 and TRBJ2-1; 10 bases agree with TRBD1. The germline gives CDR1 MNHNS, CDR2 SASEGT. V gave up 5 bases and J gave up 3 bases; unmatched junction bases: 10. The CDR3 runs to 17 residues. CDR3 bases: TGTGCCAGCAGTACACACCGGGACAGGGGAAACTACAATGAGCAGTTCTTC. Amino acid sequence: CASSTHRDRGNYNEQFF.